This is a list of T cell receptor beta chains from one sample in a study of T cell repertoires in cytomegalovirus infection. The antigens for these receptors are not known. From the reads, TCRdb called clonotypes with MiXCR, one entry per CDR3 protein. The data hold about 830,000 distinct CDR3 sequences, with 30% to 35% observed a single time. The sequencing here drew on cultured CD8+ T cells from PBMCs, taken from culture after CMV antigen stimulation. Receptor source: a human donor in good health (CMV status not recorded). Some clones in this sample may be carry-over from other donors' samples. CDR3s include the opening cysteine and the closing phenylalanine or tryptophan. The D gene is left open where the match is weak. Clone size is stated in some rows and not others, as once, few, many or a class when expanded.

j_call: TRBJ1-5
clone_size: NA
d_call: NA
v_call: TRBV6-1
cdr3_nt: TGTGCCACCCGGGCCGAGAGTGACAATCAGCCCCAGCATTTT
cdr3_aa: CATRAESDNQPQHF

j_call: TRBJ2-1
clone_size: NA
d_call: NA
v_call: TRBV5-5
cdr3_nt: TGTGCCAGCAGCTTGGTGCGGGGTAACAATGAGCAGTTCTTC
cdr3_aa: CASSLVRGNNEQFF

j_call: TRBJ2-1
clone_size: once
d_call: TRBD2
v_call: TRBV19
cdr3_nt: TGTGTCAGCCGCAGAGAGCGGGGGCTCTACAATGAGCAGTTCTTC
cdr3_aa: CVSRRERGLYNEQFF

j_call: TRBJ2-3
clone_size: NA
d_call: TRBD2
v_call: TRBV25-1
cdr3_nt: TGTGCCAGCAGTCGACTAGCAGAGAGCACAGATACGCAGTATTTT
cdr3_aa: CASSRLAESTDTQYF

j_call: TRBJ2-2
clone_size: many
d_call: NA
v_call: TRBV7-8
cdr3_nt: TGTGCCAGCAGCTCGCTGGGCCTACTAGGAGACACCGGGGAGCTGTTTTTT
cdr3_aa: CASSSLGLLGDTGELFF

j_call: TRBJ2-2
clone_size: NA
d_call: NA
v_call: TRBV6-5
cdr3_nt: TGTGCCAGCAGTCCTAGGTGGAAGGGGCGAGCCGGGGAGCTGTTTTTT
cdr3_aa: CASSPRWKGRAGELFF

j_call: TRBJ2-3
clone_size: many
d_call: NA
v_call: TRBV7-2
cdr3_nt: TGTGCCAGCAGCTTCTCCAGCACAGATACGCAGTATTTT
cdr3_aa: CASSFSSTDTQYF

j_call: TRBJ1-4
clone_size: NA
d_call: NA
v_call: TRBV25-1
cdr3_nt: TGTGCCAGCAGTGAATATGGAAGGAATTCTGAAAAACTGTTTTTT
cdr3_aa: CASSEYGRNSEKLFF

j_call: TRBJ2-2
clone_size: NA
d_call: NA
v_call: TRBV27
cdr3_nt: TGTGCCAGCAGGCCATATGGGAGGGAGCTGTTTTTT
cdr3_aa: CASRPYGRELFF

j_call: TRBJ1-1
clone_size: NA
d_call: NA
v_call: TRBV6-5
cdr3_nt: TGTGCCAGCAGTTACTCGAAAGTCGCTGGGAACACTGAAGCTTTCTTT
cdr3_aa: CASSYSKVAGNTEAFF

j_call: TRBJ2-5
clone_size: once
d_call: TRBD2
v_call: TRBV7-2
cdr3_nt: TGTGCCAGCAGCTTAGTGTGTCTAGCGGGGGGCCAGCAAGAGACCCAGTACTTC
cdr3_aa: CASSLVCLAGGQQETQYF

j_call: TRBJ1-6
clone_size: many
d_call: TRBD1
v_call: TRBV27
cdr3_nt: TGTGCCAGCAGCCGGACAGGGGGCTATAATTCACCCCTCCACTTT
cdr3_aa: CASSRTGGYNSPLHF

j_call: TRBJ2-5
clone_size: NA
d_call: NA
v_call: TRBV4-3
cdr3_nt: TGCGCCAGCAGCCAAGACGGGACTTCGACCCAGTACTTC
cdr3_aa: CASSQDGTSTQYF

j_call: TRBJ1-1
clone_size: NA
d_call: NA
v_call: TRBV5-4
cdr3_nt: TGTGCCAGCATCCGGGACAATCTTGAAGCTTTCTTT
cdr3_aa: CASIRDNLEAFF

j_call: TRBJ1-5
clone_size: NA
d_call: NA
v_call: TRBV7-8
cdr3_nt: TGTGCCAGCAGCTGGAAGGCGATTAGCAATCAGCCCCAGCATTTT
cdr3_aa: CASSWKAISNQPQHF

j_call: TRBJ2-7
clone_size: few
d_call: NA
v_call: TRBV10-3
cdr3_nt: TGTGCCATCAGTGAGTCGTCAGGGGACCTTCTGGACGAGCAGTACTTC
cdr3_aa: CAISESSGDLLDEQYF